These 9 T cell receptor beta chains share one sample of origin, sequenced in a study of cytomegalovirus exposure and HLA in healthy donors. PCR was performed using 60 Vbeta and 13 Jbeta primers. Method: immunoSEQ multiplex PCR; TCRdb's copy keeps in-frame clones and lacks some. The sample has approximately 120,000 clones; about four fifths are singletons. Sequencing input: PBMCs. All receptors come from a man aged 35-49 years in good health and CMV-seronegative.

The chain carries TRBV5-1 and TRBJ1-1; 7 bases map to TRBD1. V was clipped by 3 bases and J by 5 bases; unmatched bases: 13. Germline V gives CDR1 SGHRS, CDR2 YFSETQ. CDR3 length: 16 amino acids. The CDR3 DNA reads TGCGCCAGCAGCTCGAAGGGACAGCCCGATAGTACTGAAGCTTTCTTT. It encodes CASSSKGQPDSTEAFF.

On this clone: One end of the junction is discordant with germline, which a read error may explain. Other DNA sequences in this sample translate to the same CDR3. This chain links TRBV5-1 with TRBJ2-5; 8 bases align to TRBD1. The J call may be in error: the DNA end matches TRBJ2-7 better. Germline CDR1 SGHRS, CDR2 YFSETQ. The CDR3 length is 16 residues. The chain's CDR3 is CASSRLDRGSSYEQYF. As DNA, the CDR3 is TGTGCCAGCAGCCGTTTAGACAGGGGAAGCTCCTACGAGCAGTACTTC.

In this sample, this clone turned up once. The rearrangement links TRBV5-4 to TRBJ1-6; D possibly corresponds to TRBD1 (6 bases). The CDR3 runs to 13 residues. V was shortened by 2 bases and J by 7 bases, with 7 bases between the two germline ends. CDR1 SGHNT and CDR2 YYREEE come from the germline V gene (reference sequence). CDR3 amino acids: CASSLTGNSPLHF. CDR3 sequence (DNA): TGTGCCAGCAGCTTAACAGGGAATTCACCCCTCCACTTT.

This chain's CDR3 is CATQGAGAKNIQYF. The CDR3 DNA reads as TGTGCCACCCAGGGGGCTGGAGCCAAAAACATTCAGTACTTC. V is TRBV25-1 and J is TRBJ2-4; TRBD1 agrees at 8 bases. There are 14 residues in the CDR3. Germline assignment: CDR1 MGHDK and CDR2 SYGVNS. Germline trimming cut 10 bases from V and 0 bases from J; bases unmatched to any gene: 5.

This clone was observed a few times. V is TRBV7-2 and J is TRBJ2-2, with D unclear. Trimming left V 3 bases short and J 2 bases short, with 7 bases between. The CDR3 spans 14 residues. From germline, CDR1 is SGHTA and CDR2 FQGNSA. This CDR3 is CASSFLLNTGELFF. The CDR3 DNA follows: TGTGCCAGCAGCTTTCTGTTAAACACCGGGGAGCTGTTTTTT. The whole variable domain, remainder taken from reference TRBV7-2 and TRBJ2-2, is GAGVSQSPSNKVTEKGKDVELRCDPISGHTALYWYRQSLGQGLEFLIYFQGNSAPDKSGLPSDRFSAERTGGSVSTLTIQRTQQEDSAVYLCASSFLLNTGELFFGEGSRLTVL.

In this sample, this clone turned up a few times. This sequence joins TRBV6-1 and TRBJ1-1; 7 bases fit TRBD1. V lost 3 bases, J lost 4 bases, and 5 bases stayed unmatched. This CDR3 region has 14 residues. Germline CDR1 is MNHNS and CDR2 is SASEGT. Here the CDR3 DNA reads TGTGCCAGCAGTGAGACAGGGTCGGGCACTGAAGCTTTCTTT. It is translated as CASSETGSGTEAFF.

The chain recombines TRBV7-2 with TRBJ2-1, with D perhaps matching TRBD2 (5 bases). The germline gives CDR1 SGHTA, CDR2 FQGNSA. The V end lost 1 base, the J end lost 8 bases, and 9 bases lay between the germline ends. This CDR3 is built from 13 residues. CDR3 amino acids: CASSLEEVDEQFF. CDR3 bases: TGTGCCAGCAGCTTAGAGGAGGTCGATGAGCAGTTCTTC.

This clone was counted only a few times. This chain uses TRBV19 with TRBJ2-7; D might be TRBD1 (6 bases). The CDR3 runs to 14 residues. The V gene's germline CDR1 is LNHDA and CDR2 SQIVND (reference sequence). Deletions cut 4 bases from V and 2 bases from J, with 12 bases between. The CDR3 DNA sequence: TGTGCCAGTAGTACTCAGGGGCTGACCTACGAGCAGTACTTC. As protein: CASSTQGLTYEQYF.

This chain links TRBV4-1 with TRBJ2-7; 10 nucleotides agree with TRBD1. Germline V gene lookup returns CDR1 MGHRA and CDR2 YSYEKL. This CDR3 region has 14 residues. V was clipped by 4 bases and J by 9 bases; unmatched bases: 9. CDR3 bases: TGCGCCAGCAGCCTAGGGACAGGGGCGGTAGGGCAGTACTTC. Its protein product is CASSLGTGAVGQYF.